This TCR beta chain was retrieved from a study of PD-1 blockade in classical Hodgkin lymphoma. Study context: Every 2 weeks, patients had 3 mg/kg nivolumab intravenously. Findings of the study overall: Possibly reflecting disease activity or prior therapy, repertoire differences have causes that remain undefined. As was reported, newly diagnosed patients showed lower baseline TCR diversity than healthy donors did.

Only in-frame clones appear in the TCRdb table, and some are missing; sequencing was by immunoSEQ multiplex PCR. The sample includes 60,000 or so clones, 90% seen only once; the top ten take approximately 9.8%. Turning to this clone: The target antigen is unknown.

V was trimmed by 3 bases and J by 1 base, leaving 4 bases between them. CDR1 and CDR2 (germline): SGDLS, YYNGEE. CDR3 length equals 12 residues. All patients relapsed after autologous stem cell transplantation, and brentuximab vedotin exposure varied. The sequencing used peripheral blood mononuclear cells (PBMCs), collected at baseline. The chain couples TRBV9 to TRBJ1-1; no firm D call. This receptor was obtained from a human donor with classical Hodgkin lymphoma. The CDR3 reads CASSAENTEAFF. CDR3 in DNA: TGTGCCAGCAGCGCTGAGAACACTGAAGCTTTCTTT. Using reference TRBV9 and TRBJ1-1 for the parts outside the CDR3, the full variable domain is DSGVTQTPKHLITATGQRVTLRCSPRSGDLSVYWYQQSLDQGLQFLIQYYNGEERAKGNILERFSAQQFPDLHSELNLSSLELGDSALYFCASSAENTEAFFGQGTRLTVV.